This TCR beta chain was captured in a study of shared clonotypes between healthy human individuals (dated by TCRdb to the early 2020s). For context, the study as a whole: The cohort included three men and a couple of women between 18 and 49 years of age. Libraries were prepared and TCR repertoires were sequenced by different laboratories using diverse techniques, in order to increase sequencing depth and limit assay-specific biases. To estimate repertoire size and how much clonotype sharing occurs between individuals, the study deeply sequenced the blood TCR repertoires of about 5 healthy adults. For each donor, CD4 naive and CD4 memory were each run on three plates, CD8 naive on two plates, and CD8 memory on one plate. Per donor, leukapheresis produced somewhere between about 0.94 and 9 billion PBMCs.

What the study reported, not specific to this receptor: Sampling was restricted to blood, and TCR repertoires in tissue are likely to differ from TCR repertoires in blood. Rarefaction of sorted-subset datasets indicated incomplete sequencing despite the large sequencing depth. Pairwise subsampling indicated that sequencing depth was expected to affect the degree of clonotype sharing among donors. Approximately 4.8% of naive CD4, 3% to 3.5% of naive CD8, about 2.5% of memory CD4, and 0.35% to 0.4% of memory CD8 clonotypes were shared across a handful of donors. Naive subsets generally had larger estimated clonotype richness than memory subsets did. Compared with non-shared clonotypes, the clonotypes found in all four sorted-subset donors had higher generation probabilities. Because the study included only a small number of donors, the genetic and exposure-history diversity represented was limited.

CDR1 and CDR2 are drawn from the germline V gene (reference sequence): MNHEY, SMNVEV. Measured from the cysteine to the phenylalanine, the CDR3 is 14 residues long. The only DNA kept is the CDR3, 42 bases in frame from the first base. The germline V end is reduced by 4 bases and the J end by 2 bases; junction bases left unmatched: 4. About this clone itself: Its target antigen remains unknown. No much larger clone exists at a distance of one base, and base qualities are not known. This same CDR3 is encoded by further DNA sequences in the sample.

Using the deep immunoSEQ assay, multiplex PCR amplified TCR CDR3 regions from genomic DNA. For each cell subset, the extracted genomic DNA was distributed evenly across all wells of several immunoSEQ 96-well plates, and each plate served as one replicate. Each replicate PCR for sorted subsets received about 180 ng genomic DNA, equal to some 32,000 T cell genomes. The purified libraries were quantified using a Qubit 3.0 fluorometer, sized with a Bioanalyzer 2100, and then quantified again using the KAPA Library Quantification kit. Each immunoSEQ 96-well plate was sequenced on its own single-read 150-cycle Illumina NextSeq 550 flow cell. The authors' pipeline ran thus. Because only junctional sequences without quality scores were contained in the immunoSEQ output, filtering matching that applied to full-length reads could not be performed. To assign V/J genes and CDR3, sequences were annotated against IMGT germline references using PyIR, a Python wrapper for IgBLAST v1.9. Any read was removed if the V/J assignment was weak (E-value above 1e-6), the CDR3 was missing, or the read contained stop codons, out-of-frame junctions, or ambiguous translated residues. V3J clonotypes were defined as sequences sharing the same inferred V gene, J gene, and CDR3 amino acid sequence. To compute the percentage overlap between repertoires, the number of shared unique clonotypes was divided by the size of the smaller repertoire. Richness of each repertoire was evaluated using RTK rarefaction, the Chao1 estimator, and Recon v2.1 estimates of unobserved clonotypes. For all TCRbeta clonotypes obtained by the gDNA method from four donors, generation probabilities were computed with OLGA. TCRdb took over this immuneACCESS table, retaining in-frame rearrangements with V and J assigned. Such tables are incomplete; in checked studies, under half of the missing clones stem from an unresolved V gene, and the remainder is unexplained. That table gives V, J and clone size, and the DNA gave D and trimming. For this sample the table gives about 2 million clones, of which roughly 95% were detected only once. The top ten clonotypes cover around 1.1% of the sample.

CD8 naive samples consisted of CD45RO-negative cells that were positively selected for CCR7, yielding a CD45RA+CCR7+ population without TemRA cells. The donors were healthy, HIV-negative adults who had no recently reported acute infections or vaccinations. Every donor was a Caucasian adult residing in Nashville, Tennessee, USA. Blood was collected by leukapheresis, and PBMCs were isolated by Ficoll-Histopaque density gradient centrifugation and then cryopreserved in liquid nitrogen vapor phase. Purity and quantity of every magnetically sorted T cell population were checked by analytical flow cytometry. From each sorted fraction, genomic DNA was isolated and quantified by UV absorbance on a Nanodrop 2000c.

The sequenced material came from naive CD8+ T cells sorted from blood. Explained via the paper, the cell subset or site label denotes: CD45RA+CCR7+. The clonotype was recovered from a man between 18 and 29 years old in good health. The sequence joins TRBV27 to TRBJ2-7; 8 junctional bases match TRBD2. The bases read TGTGCCAGCAGTTGGGCGGGGGGCGCCTACGAGCAGTACTTC. It translates to CASSWAGGAYEQYF.